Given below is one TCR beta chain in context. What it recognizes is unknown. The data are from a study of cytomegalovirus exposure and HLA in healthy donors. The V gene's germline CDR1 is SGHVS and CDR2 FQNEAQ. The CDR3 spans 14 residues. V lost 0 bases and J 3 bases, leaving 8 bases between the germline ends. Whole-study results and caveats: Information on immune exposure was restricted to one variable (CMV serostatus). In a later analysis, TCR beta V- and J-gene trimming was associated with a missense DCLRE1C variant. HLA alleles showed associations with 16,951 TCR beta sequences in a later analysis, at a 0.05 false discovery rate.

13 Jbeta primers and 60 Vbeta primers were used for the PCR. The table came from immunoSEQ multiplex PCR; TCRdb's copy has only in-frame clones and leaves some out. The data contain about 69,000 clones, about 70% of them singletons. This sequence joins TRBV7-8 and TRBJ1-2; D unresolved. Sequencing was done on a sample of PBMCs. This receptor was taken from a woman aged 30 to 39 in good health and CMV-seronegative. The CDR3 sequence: CASSLAGTDYGYTF. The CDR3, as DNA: TGTGCCAGCAGCTTAGCTGGCACAGACTATGGCTACACCTTC.